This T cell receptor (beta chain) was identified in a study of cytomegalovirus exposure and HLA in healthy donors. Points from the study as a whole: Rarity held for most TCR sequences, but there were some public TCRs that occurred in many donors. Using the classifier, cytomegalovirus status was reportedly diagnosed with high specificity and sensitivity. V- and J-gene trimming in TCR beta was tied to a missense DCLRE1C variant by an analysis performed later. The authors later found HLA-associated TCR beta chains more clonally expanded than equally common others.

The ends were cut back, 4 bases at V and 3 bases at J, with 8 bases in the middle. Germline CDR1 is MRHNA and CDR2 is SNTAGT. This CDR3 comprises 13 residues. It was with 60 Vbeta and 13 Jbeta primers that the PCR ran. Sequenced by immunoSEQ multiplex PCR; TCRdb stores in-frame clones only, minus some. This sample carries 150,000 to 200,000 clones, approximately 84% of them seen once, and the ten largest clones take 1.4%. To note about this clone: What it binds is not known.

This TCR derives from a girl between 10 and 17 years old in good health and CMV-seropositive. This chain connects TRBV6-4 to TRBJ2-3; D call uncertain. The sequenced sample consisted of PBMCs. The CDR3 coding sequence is TGTGCCAGCAGTGCCCTAGAGACAGATACGCAGTATTTT. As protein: CASSALETDTQYF.